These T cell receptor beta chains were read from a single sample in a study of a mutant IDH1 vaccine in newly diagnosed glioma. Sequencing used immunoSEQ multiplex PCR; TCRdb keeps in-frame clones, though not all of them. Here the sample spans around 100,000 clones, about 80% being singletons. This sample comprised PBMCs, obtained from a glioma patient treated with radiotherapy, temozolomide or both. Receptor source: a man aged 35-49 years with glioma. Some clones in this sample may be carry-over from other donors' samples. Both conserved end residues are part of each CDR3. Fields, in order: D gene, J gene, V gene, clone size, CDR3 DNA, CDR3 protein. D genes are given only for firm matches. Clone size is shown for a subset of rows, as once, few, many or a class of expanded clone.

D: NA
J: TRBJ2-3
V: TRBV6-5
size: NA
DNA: TGTGCCAGCAGGTCAGGATTGGATACGCAGTATTTT
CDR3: CASRSGLDTQYF

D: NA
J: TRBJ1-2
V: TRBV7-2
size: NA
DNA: TGTGCCAGCAGTTCACAGGGAAGCTATGGCTACACCTTC
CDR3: CASSSQGSYGYTF

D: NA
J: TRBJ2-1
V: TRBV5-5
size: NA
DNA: TGTGCCAGCATCCTGGGCGGTTACAATGAGCAGTTCTTC
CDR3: CASILGGYNEQFF

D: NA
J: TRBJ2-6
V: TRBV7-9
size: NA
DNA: TGTGCCAGCAGCCCCTCTGGGGCCAACGTCCTGACTTTC
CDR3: CASSPSGANVLTF

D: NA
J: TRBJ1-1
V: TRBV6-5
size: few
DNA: TGTGCCAGCAGCACCCGAGGCGAGGGGCTTGAAGCTTTCTTT
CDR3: CASSTRGEGLEAFF

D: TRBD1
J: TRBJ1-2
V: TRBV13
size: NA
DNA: TGTGCCAGCACTAGACAGGGGGAAGGGGGCTACACCTTC
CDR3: CASTRQGEGGYTF

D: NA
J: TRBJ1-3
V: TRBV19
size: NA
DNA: TGTGCCAGTGCCAAAGGCGGATCTGGAAACACCATATATTTT
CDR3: CASAKGGSGNTIYF

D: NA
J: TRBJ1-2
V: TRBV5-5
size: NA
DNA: TGTGCCAGCAGCCCTCCGGGGGCCTCGTATGGCTACACCTTC
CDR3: CASSPPGASYGYTF

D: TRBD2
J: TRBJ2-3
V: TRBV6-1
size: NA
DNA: TGTGCCAGCAGCGGGGGGGCCTCGGATACGCAGTATTTT
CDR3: CASSGGASDTQYF

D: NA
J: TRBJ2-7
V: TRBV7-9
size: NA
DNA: TGTGCCAGCAGCAAAGACTCTGGGACAACCTACGAGCAGTACTTC
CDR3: CASSKDSGTTYEQYF

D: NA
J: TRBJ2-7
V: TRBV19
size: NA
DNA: TGTGCCAGTAGTACCCCCGGGAAGAACGAGCAGTACTTC
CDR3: CASSTPGKNEQYF

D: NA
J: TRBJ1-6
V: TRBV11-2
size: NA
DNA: TGTGCCAGCAGCTTCGACAGAACCCTATCACCCCTCCACTTT
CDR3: CASSFDRTLSPLHF

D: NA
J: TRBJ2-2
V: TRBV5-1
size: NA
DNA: TGCGCCAGCAGCTTGGCACAGAACACCGGGGAGCTGTTTTTT
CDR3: CASSLAQNTGELFF

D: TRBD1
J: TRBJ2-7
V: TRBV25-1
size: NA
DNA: TGTGCCAGCAGGGGGACAGGGACCTACGAGCAGTACTTC
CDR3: CASRGTGTYEQYF

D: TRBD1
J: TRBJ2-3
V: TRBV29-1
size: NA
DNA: TGCAGCGCCCGGGGACAGGGTACAGATACGCAGTATTTT
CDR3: CSARGQGTDTQYF

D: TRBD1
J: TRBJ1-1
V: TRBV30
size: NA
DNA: TGTGCCTGGAGTACACCCCGGACAGGTGGGGGGAAAAACACTGAAGCTTTCTTT
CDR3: CAWSTPRTGGGKNTEAFF

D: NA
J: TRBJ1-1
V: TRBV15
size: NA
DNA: TGTGCCACCAGCAGAGAGGGGGTCTTCGCTTTCTTT
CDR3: CATSREGVFAFF

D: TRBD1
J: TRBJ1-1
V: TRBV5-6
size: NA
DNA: TGTGCCAGCAGCTTGGGCGGGACAGCGAACACTGAAGCTTTCTTT
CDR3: CASSLGGTANTEAFF

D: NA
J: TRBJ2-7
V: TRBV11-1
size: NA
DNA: TGTGCCAGCAGCCGGGGGGCCTGGCGGACCTACGAGCAGTACTTC
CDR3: CASSRGAWRTYEQYF

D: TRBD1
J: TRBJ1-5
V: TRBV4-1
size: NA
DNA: TGCGCCAGCAGCCCTAATCAGGGGGCACAGCCCCAGCATTTT
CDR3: CASSPNQGAQPQHF

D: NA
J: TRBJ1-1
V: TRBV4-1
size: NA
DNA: TGCGCCAGCAGCCAAGAACGACGGGAATACTTT
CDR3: CASSQERREYF

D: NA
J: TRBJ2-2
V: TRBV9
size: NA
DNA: TGTGCCAGCAGCGGGGCAGGGGGGAGAGACACCGGGGAGCTGTTTTTT
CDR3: CASSGAGGRDTGELFF

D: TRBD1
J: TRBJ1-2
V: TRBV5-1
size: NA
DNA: TGCGCCAGCAGCTCAACAGGGGCCCCAGGCACCTTC
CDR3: CASSSTGAPGTF

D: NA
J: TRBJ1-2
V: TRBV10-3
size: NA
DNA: TGTGCCATCAGTGATCGAAATCTGGGGCGAGCTAACTATGGCTACACCTTC
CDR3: CAISDRNLGRANYGYTF

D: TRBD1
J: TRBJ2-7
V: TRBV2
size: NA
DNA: TGTGCCAGCAGCAGACGGTGGGGACAGGGGATTGTAAACGAGCAGTACTTC
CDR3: CASSRRWGQGIVNEQYF

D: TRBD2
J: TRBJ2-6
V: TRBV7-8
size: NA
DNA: TGTGCCAGCAGCTTCCGTGCTAGCGGGGGGGCAGATGGGGCCAACGTCCTGACTTTC
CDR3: CASSFRASGGADGANVLTF

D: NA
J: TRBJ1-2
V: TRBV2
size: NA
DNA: TGTGCCAGCAGTGACTCCAGGGATCATGGCTACACCTTC
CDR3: CASSDSRDHGYTF

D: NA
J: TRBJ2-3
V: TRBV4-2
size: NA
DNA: TGTGCCAGCAGCCTACGAGGCGGGGTCTCAGATACGCAGTATTTT
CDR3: CASSLRGGVSDTQYF

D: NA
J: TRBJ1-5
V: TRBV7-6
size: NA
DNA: TGTGCCAGCAGCTCAGGGGACCAGGGTCAGCCCCAGCATTTT
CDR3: CASSSGDQGQPQHF

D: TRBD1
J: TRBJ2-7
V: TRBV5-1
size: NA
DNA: TGCGCCAGCAGCTTGGGGACAGGCGACTCCTACGAGCAGTACTTC
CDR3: CASSLGTGDSYEQYF

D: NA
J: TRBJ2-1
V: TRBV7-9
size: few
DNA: TGTGCCAGCAGCTCACCAGGGAATGAGCAGTTCTTC
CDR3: CASSSPGNEQFF

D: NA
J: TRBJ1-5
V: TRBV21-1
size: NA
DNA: TGTGCCAGCAGCAAAGAGGATCTGTATAGCAATCAGCCCCAGCATTTT
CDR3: CASSKEDLYSNQPQHF

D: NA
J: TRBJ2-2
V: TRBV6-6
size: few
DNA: TGTGCCAGCAGTTTCACAGATCTGGGATCCGGGGAGCTGTTTTTT
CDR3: CASSFTDLGSGELFF

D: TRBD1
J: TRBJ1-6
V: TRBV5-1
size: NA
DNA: TGCGCCAGCGCGGGACAGCATAATTCACCCCTCCACTTT
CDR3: CASAGQHNSPLHF

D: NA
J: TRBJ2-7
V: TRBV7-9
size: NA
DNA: TGTGCCAGCAGCTTAGTTCAAGGGTCGGACGAGCAGTACTTC
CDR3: CASSLVQGSDEQYF

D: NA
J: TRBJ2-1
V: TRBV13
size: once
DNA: TGTGCCAGCAGCAGAGGGGATGAGCAGTTCTTC
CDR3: CASSRGDEQFF

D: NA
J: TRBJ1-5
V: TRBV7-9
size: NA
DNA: TGTGCCAGCAGCTTAGGGGACGGGAGGGCGCCCCAGCATTTT
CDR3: CASSLGDGRAPQHF

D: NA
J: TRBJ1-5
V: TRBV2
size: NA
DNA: TGTGCCAGCAAAACAGGGAACCAGCCCCAGCATTTT
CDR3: CASKTGNQPQHF

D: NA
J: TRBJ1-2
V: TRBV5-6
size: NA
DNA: TGTGCCAGCAGCTTACAGGGAGGGGTTGGCTATGGCTACACCTTC
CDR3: CASSLQGGVGYGYTF

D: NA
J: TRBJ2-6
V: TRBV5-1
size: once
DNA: TGCGCCAGCTCACCGAATCCGTCTGGGGCCAACGTCCTGACTTTC
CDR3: CASSPNPSGANVLTF

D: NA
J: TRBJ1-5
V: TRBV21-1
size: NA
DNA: TGTGCCGGCGAGGGCAGGGCTCAGCCCCAGCATTTT
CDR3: CAGEGRAQPQHF

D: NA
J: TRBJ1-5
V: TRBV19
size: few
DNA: TGTGCCAGTAGTATGTGGGGACCCCAGCATTTT
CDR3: CASSMWGPQHF

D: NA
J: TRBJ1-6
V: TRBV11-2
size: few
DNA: TGTGCCAGCAGCTTTCCAGGTAGCAATTCACCCCTCCACTTT
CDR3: CASSFPGSNSPLHF

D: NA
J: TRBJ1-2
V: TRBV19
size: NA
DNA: TGTGCCAGTAGTCCCGGACTGGAACAGAAAGGCTACACCTTC
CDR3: CASSPGLEQKGYTF

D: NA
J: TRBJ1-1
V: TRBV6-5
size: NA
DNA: TGTGCCAGCAGTTACTTGCAGGGGACTGAAGCTTTCTTT
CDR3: CASSYLQGTEAFF

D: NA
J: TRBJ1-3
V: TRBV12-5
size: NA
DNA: TGTGCTAGTGCCAACCTTGGCGGGGCTGGAAACACCATATATTTT
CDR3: CASANLGGAGNTIYF

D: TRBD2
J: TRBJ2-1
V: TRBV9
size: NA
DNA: TGTGCCAGCAGCGTAGAGACTAGCGGGGGGGCATCCTACAATGAGCAGTTCTTC
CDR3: CASSVETSGGASYNEQFF

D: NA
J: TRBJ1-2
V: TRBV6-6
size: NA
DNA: TGTGCCAGCAGTCCTCTCGGACAAAACTATGGCTACACCTTC
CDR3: CASSPLGQNYGYTF

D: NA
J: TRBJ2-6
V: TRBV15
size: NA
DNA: TGTGCCACAAACAGGGCCTCCTCTGGGGCCAACGTCCTGACTTTC
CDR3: CATNRASSGANVLTF

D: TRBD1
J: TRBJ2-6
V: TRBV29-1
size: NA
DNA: TGCAGCGTACAGGGGCATGGGGCCAACGTCCTGACTTTC
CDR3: CSVQGHGANVLTF

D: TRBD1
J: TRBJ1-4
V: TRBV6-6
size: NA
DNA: TGTGCCAGCAACACAGGGGACATAGGCGGAAAACTGTTTTTT
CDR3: CASNTGDIGGKLFF

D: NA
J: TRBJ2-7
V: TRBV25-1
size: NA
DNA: TGTGCCAGCAGTGAATATCAAGTGGGGAGAGAGCAGTACTTC
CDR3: CASSEYQVGREQYF

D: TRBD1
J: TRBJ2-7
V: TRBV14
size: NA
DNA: TGTGCCAGCAGCCGAGGACAGGGAAGCTCCTACGAGCAGTACTTC
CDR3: CASSRGQGSSYEQYF

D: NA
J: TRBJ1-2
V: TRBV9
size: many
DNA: TGTGCCAGCAGCGAGGGGTCGGGGAACTATGGCTACACCTTC
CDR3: CASSEGSGNYGYTF

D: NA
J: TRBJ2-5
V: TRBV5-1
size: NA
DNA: TGCGCCAGCAGCTTGACAGTAGCTTCAGAGACCCAGTACTTC
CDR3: CASSLTVASETQYF

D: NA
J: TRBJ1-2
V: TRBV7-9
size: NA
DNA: TGTGCCAGCAGCTTAAGTCCTCCTAACTATGGCTACACCTTC
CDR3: CASSLSPPNYGYTF

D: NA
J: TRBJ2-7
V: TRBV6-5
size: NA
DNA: TGTGCCAGCCACTCAGGACTTACCTACGAGCAGTACTTC
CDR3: CASHSGLTYEQYF

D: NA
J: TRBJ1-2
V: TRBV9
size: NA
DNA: TGTGCCAGCAGCGTAGGGGACATGGCTGGCTACACCTTC
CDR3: CASSVGDMAGYTF

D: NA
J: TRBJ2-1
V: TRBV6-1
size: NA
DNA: TGTGCCAGCATGGGACTTAGGCACTACAATGAGCAGTTCTTC
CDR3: CASMGLRHYNEQFF